The next 30 T cell receptor beta chains were all read from a single sample in a study of regulatory T cells in long-lasting Graves disease. Documented time point: newly diagnosed GD, antithyroid drugs for less than 3 months. The TCR library was prepared using RNA isolated from PBMCs. To make TCR beta libraries, researchers used iRepertoire HTBI primers and Arm-PCR of CDR3 regions. In TCRdb, the multiplex PCR reads were re-called with MiXCR into one record per CDR3 protein. The sample consists of around 480,000 distinct CDR3 sequences, around 15% of them appearing once. This same sample was also taken into another study, of T cells in Graves' hyperthyroidism and ophthalmopathy.

The specimen was peripheral blood mononuclear cells (PBMCs), collected at new diagnosis, from a patient treated with antithyroid drugs. These TCRs come from a man aged 40-49 years with Graves disease.

This clonotype has a count of ten or more. This rearrangement joins TRBV7-2 to TRBJ2-1, with TRBD2 matching 16 bases. The CDR3 is 20 residues long. V was pared by 3 bases and J by 0 bases, with 8 bases of the junction left unmatched. The germline gives CDR1 SGHTA, CDR2 FQGNSA. The CDR3 DNA is TGTGCCAGCAGCTTCTTAATGGGACTAGCGGGAGGGTACTCCTACAATGAGCAGTTCTTC. As protein: CASSFLMGLAGGYSYNEQFF.

This clonotype was picked up many times. CDR3 nucleotides: TGTGCCAGCTCACTTCTTGTAAAAGAGGCTGAGCAGTTCTTC. It specifies CASSLLVKEAEQFF. The chain is built from TRBV18 and TRBJ2-1, with D uncertain. Germline loops: CDR1 KGHSH, CDR2 LQKENI. Trimming removed 4 bases at V and 9 bases at J, with 16 bases between. This CDR3 region has 14 residues.

This clonotype was recorded at least ten times. The chain links TRBV12-3 or TRBV12-4 to TRBJ2-3; D is unresolved. The end of the DNA is better explained by TRBJ2-1, so the J call may be wrong. This CDR3 spans 13 amino acids. The CDR3, as DNA: TGTGCCAGCAGTTTAAGCGCTGGCAATGAGCAGTTCTTC. Its protein is CASSLSAGNEQFF.

This chain joins TRBV10-2 and TRBJ2-1; 9 bases line up with TRBD2. Germline-derived CDR1 and CDR2 are WSHSY and SAAADI. J lost 7 bases, V lost 7 bases, and 11 bases had no gene match. There are 15 residues in the CDR3. In DNA, the CDR3 is TGCGCCAGCACTAACGGCGGGAGGGCGGGTAATGAGCAGTTCTTC. Translating gives CASTNGGRAGNEQFF.

This clonotype was counted at least ten times. The V call is TRBV12-3 or TRBV12-4, the J call TRBJ2-1, with 10 bases that match TRBD1. V shed 5 bases and J 7 bases; nucleotides not matched to a gene: 8. This CDR3 region has 15 residues. The CDR3 protein is CASSRTGGGWNEQFF. CDR3 DNA: TGTGCCAGCAGTCGGACAGGGGGAGGGTGGAATGAGCAGTTCTTC.

The chain recombines TRBV20-1 with TRBJ2-4, with a weak D call TRBD2 (5 bases). Trimming took off 4 bases at V and 0 bases at J, with 10 bases between the two ends. The CDR3 spans 14 residues. Germline V lookup: CDR1 DFQATT, CDR2 SNEGSKA (reference sequence). This chain's CDR3 is CSATGLLAKNIQYF. CDR3 sequence (DNA): TGCAGTGCTACCGGACTGCTAGCCAAAAACATTCAGTACTTC.

This clonotype was seen a few times. The J gene is TRBJ2-3, the V gene TRBV6-2 or TRBV6-3; TRBD2 aligns across 9 bases. CDR3 size: 15 residues. Germline-derived CDR1 and CDR2 are MNHEY and SVGEGT. The V segment lost 7 bases and the J segment 4 bases; nucleotides outside the gene matches: 9. CDR3 sequence reads: CASNGVAGVADTQYF. In nucleotides, the CDR3 is TGTGCCAGCAATGGAGTAGCGGGAGTAGCAGATACGCAGTATTTT.

This chain joins TRBV28 and TRBJ1-1; 12 bases fit TRBD1. The CDR3 runs 15 residues. Per germline, CDR1 MDHEN and CDR2 SYDVKM. J gave up 4 bases and V 2 bases, and 2 bases lay outside the gene matches. CDR3 nucleotide sequence: TGTGCCAGCAGTTTAGGGACAGGGGGCTTCACTGAAGCTTTCTTT. Protein sequence: CASSLGTGGFTEAFF.

This clonotype appeared many times. The chain combines TRBV25-1 with TRBJ2-2, with D possibly TRBD2 on 5 matching bases. With 5 bases removed from V and 2 bases from J, the gap between germline ends came to 21 bases. CDR3 length: 18 residues. Germline values: CDR1 MGHDK, CDR2 SYGVNS. The CDR3 bases are TGTGCCAGCAGTATGTTGGGGTCGGGGATATTAAACACCGGGGAGCTGTTTTTT. It yields the protein CASSMLGSGILNTGELFF.

As regards this clonotype: Its ends do not fully match the called genes, so a read error is possible. The chain joins TRBV19 to TRBJ1-1; D is perhaps TRBD1 (5 bases). The CDR3 runs 17 residues. CDR1 and CDR2 from the germline V gene are LNHDA and SQIVND (reference sequence). The chain's CDR3 is CASSIDILAQGNTVAFF. In nucleotides, the CDR3 is TGTGCCAGTAGTATTGATATACTCGCCCAGGGTAACACTGTAGCTTTCTTT.

Turning to this clonotype: A read error may explain this, as a much larger clone is one base away. The chain carries TRBV11-2 and TRBJ2-2; D is perhaps TRBD2 (5 bases). Germline CDR1 and CDR2: SGHAT and FQNNGV. The CDR3 is 15 residues long. DNA of the CDR3: TGTGCCAGCAGCCTCGGTCCGGTGAGCACCGGGGAGCTGTCTTTT. Translating gives CASSLGPVSTGELSF.

This clonotype was seen a few times. J is TRBJ1-5 and V is TRBV11-2, with D tentatively TRBD1 (5 bases). V was pared by 5 bases and J by 4 bases, with 15 bases between. CDR3 length: 15 amino acids. Per the germline V gene, CDR1 is SGHAT and CDR2 is FQNNGV. The CDR3 region is CASSPGTRENQPQHF. CDR3 nucleotide sequence: TGTGCCAGCAGCCCCGGGACCAGGGAGAATCAGCCCCAGCATTTT.

This clonotype was seen a few times. The J gene is TRBJ1-2, the V gene TRBV18; TRBD1 might be the D (5 bases). Trimming cost V 3 bases and J 4 bases, with 9 bases left between them. Germline V gene sequence: CDR1 KGHSH, CDR2 LQKENI. CDR3 length: 13 amino acids. The DNA for the CDR3 is TGTGCCAGCTCACCTTCAGGGATCTATGGCTACACCTTC. Its translation: CASSPSGIYGYTF.

The V call is TRBV6-4, the J call TRBJ2-2, with D maybe TRBD1 (6 bases). V dropped 5 bases and J dropped 5 bases, with 12 bases sitting between them. This CDR3 comprises 14 residues. In germline, CDR1 is MRHNA, CDR2 SNTAGT. The CDR3 coding sequence is TGTGCCAGCAGTTACGCCGGGACAACCGGGGAGCTGTTTTTT. This gives the protein CASSYAGTTGELFF.

This clonotype was seen more than once but under ten times. The gene calls are TRBV30 and TRBJ1-4; D unclear. The CDR3 extends over 15 amino acids. The germline gives CDR1 GTSNPN, CDR2 SVGIG (reference sequence). The V end lost 0 bases, the J end lost 0 bases, and 8 bases lay between the germline ends. CDR3 amino acids: CAWSVGLATNEKLFF. CDR3 coding DNA: TGTGCCTGGAGTGTTGGCCTTGCAACTAATGAAAAACTGTTTTTT.

At least ten counts were recorded for this clonotype. The rearrangement uses TRBV11-3 and TRBJ2-7; 13 bases are a match to TRBD2. Germline V lookup: CDR1 SGHNT, CDR2 YENEEA. This CDR3 region has 15 residues. Germline trimming cut 5 bases from V and 3 bases from J; bases unmatched to any gene: 4. The CDR3 DNA reads TGTGCCAGCAGCCTGGGACTAGCGGGAAACTACGAGCAGTACTTC. It is translated as CASSLGLAGNYEQYF.

This clonotype was seen ten or more times. The chain joins TRBV12-3 or TRBV12-4 to TRBJ2-1; the D is unclear. V was pared by 3 bases and J by 5 bases, with 8 bases between. The CDR3 sequence is 13 residues long. CDR3 in DNA: TGTGCCAGCAGTTTTGGACGGGACAATGAGCAGTTCTTC. Its protein product is CASSFGRDNEQFF.

This clonotype was recorded a few times. The chain employs TRBV20-1 and TRBJ1-4; D is perhaps TRBD1 (5 bases). The CDR3 is 14 amino acids. V lost 6 bases and J lost 3, with 14 bases in between. Germline V lookup: CDR1 DFQATT, CDR2 SNEGSKA (reference sequence). In DNA form, the CDR3 reads TGCAGTGCAGCGAGGGGTGCAGCTAATGAAAAACTGTTTTTT. This sequence encodes CSAARGAANEKLFF.

On this clonotype itself: This sequence may be a read error, since a much larger clone differs from it by one base. The rearrangement joins TRBV20-1 to TRBJ1-1, with D unclear. V was pared by 6 bases and J by 3 bases, with 11 bases between. The CDR3 length is 12 residues. Germline values: CDR1 DFQATT, CDR2 SNEGSKA (reference sequence). The CDR3 is CSAARWDTEAFF. The DNA for the CDR3 is TGCAGTGCGGCGAGGTGGGACACTGAAGCTTTCTTT.

The rearrangement uses TRBV10-3 and TRBJ2-7, with 12 bases that match TRBD2. Germline V gene data show CDR1 as ENHRY and CDR2 as SYGVKD. V lost 5 bases, J lost 5 bases, and 4 bases stayed unmatched. The CDR3 runs to 14 residues. CDR3 in DNA: TGTGCCATCAGTCTGAGACTAGCGGGAGACGAGCAGTACTTC. It is translated as CAISLRLAGDEQYF.

This clonotype was found many times. V and J are TRBV20-1 and TRBJ2-1; D perhaps matches TRBD2 (6 bases). V was pared by 7 bases and J by 3 bases, with 13 bases between. This CDR3 region has 13 residues. Germline lookup yields CDR1 DFQATT and CDR2 SNEGSKA (reference sequence). CDR3 nucleotide sequence: TGCAGTGGGGACTCCTCGTTCTACAATGAGCAGTTCTTC. It specifies CSGDSSFYNEQFF.

The genes are TRBV27 and TRBJ2-7, with 7 bases fitting TRBD1. The CDR3 is 16 amino acids. Germline V gene sequence: CDR1 MNHEY, CDR2 SMNVEV (reference sequence). Unmatched junction bases numbered 9, after V lost 2 bases and J lost 2 bases. The CDR3 reads CASSLGRGTGAYEQYF. The CDR3 nucleotides are TGTGCCAGCAGTTTAGGAAGAGGAACAGGGGCCTACGAGCAGTACTTC.

This clonotype turned up a few times. The CDR3 region has the DNA TGTGCCAGCAGTGTTGCTAGCGGAAACAATGAGCAGTTCTTC. This codes for CASSVASGNNEQFF. J is TRBJ2-1 and V is TRBV25-1; 7 bases agree with TRBD2. Germline V CDR1 and CDR2: MGHDK, SYGVNS. V shed 4 bases, J shed 5 bases, and the junction held 5 bases outside the gene matches. The CDR3 consists of 14 residues.

This sequence joins TRBV29-1 and TRBJ2-7; D possibly corresponds to TRBD2 (6 bases). There are 12 residues in the CDR3. Germline V gene data show CDR1 as SQVTM and CDR2 as ANQGSEA. V was trimmed by 4 bases and J by 6 bases, leaving 13 bases between them. CDR3 sequence reads: CSVGTGVGEQYF. The DNA of the CDR3 is TGCAGCGTTGGAACGGGAGTCGGCGAGCAGTACTTC.

Ten or more counts support this clonotype. V is TRBV24-1 and J is TRBJ2-2; D remains unclear. V was shortened by 4 bases and J by 0 bases, with 11 bases between the two germline ends. The germline gives CDR1 KGHDR, CDR2 SFDVKD. CDR3 length: 16 amino acids. CDR3 DNA sequence: TGTGCCACCAGTGACCCGACAAGATCGAACACCGGGGAGCTGTTTTTT. This sequence encodes CATSDPTRSNTGELFF.

The V gene is TRBV20-1, the J gene TRBJ2-1; TRBD2 matches 9 bases. This CDR3 comprises 13 residues. CDR1 and CDR2 from the germline V gene are DFQATT and SNEGSKA (reference sequence). V lost 4 bases and J lost 5; bases outside the gene matches: 3. CDR3 DNA: TGCAGTGCTAAGGCGGGAGGGGACAATGAGCAGTTCTTC. This sequence encodes CSAKAGGDNEQFF.

Many counts were recorded for this clonotype. The J gene is TRBJ2-3, the V gene TRBV20-1; 8 bases match TRBD2. The CDR3 totals 15 residues. V gave up 5 bases and J gave up 5 bases; unmatched junction bases: 12. Germline-derived CDR1 and CDR2 are DFQATT and SNEGSKA (reference sequence). The CDR3: CSAQAGVWSVDTQYF. The CDR3 DNA is TGCAGTGCTCAAGCGGGAGTATGGTCGGTAGATACGCAGTATTTT.

At least ten counts were recorded for this clonotype. One junction end does not reproduce the germline sequence, and a read error may be involved. CDR3 nucleotide sequence: TGTGCTAGCAGCTTACGCCCATCTGGGTATAGTTCCGAGCAGTACTTC. This gives the protein CASSLRPSGYSSEQYF. V is TRBV7-7 and J is TRBJ2-7; D is undetermined. CDR3 length equals 16 residues. CDR1 and CDR2 (germline): SSHAT, FNYEAQ (reference sequence).

The J gene is TRBJ2-4, the V gene TRBV19; 14 positions match TRBD2. With 5 bases clipped from V and 1 base from J, the junction kept 13 bases outside the gene matches. Germline CDR1 is LNHDA and CDR2 is SQIVND (reference sequence). There are 20 residues in the CDR3. This chain's CDR3 is CASSGTGLAGVSGAKNIQYF. Written as DNA, the CDR3 is TGTGCCAGTAGTGGGACGGGACTAGCGGGAGTCTCCGGGGCCAAAAACATTCAGTACTTC.

This clonotype was seen repeatedly, ten times or more. The chain has TRBV5-1 and TRBJ2-3; TRBD2 matches 12 bases. Germline CDR1 reads SGHRS; CDR2 reads YFSETQ. V lost 3 bases, J lost 1 base, and 3 bases stayed unmatched. The CDR3 loop spans 16 amino acids. In DNA form, the CDR3 reads TGCGCCAGCAGCTGGGGACTAGCGGGTGGCACAGATACGCAGTATTTT. It codes for CASSWGLAGGTDTQYF.